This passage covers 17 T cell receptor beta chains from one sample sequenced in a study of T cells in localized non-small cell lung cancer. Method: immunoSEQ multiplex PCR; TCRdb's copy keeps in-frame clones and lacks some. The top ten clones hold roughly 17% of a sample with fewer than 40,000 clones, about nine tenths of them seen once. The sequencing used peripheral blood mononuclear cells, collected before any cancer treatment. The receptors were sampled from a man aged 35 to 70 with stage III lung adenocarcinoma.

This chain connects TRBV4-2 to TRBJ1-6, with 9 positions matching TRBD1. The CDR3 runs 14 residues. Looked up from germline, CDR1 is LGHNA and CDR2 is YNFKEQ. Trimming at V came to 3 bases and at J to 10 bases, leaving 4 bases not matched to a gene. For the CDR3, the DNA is TGTGCCAGCAGCCAGGACAGGGGAAGGTCACCCCTCCACTTT. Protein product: CASSQDRGRSPLHF.

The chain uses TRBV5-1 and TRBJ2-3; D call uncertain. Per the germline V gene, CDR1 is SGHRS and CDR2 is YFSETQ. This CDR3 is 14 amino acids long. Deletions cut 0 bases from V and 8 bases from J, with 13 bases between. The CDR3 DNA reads TGCGCCAGCAGCTTGGAAAGTCAGAGAGGTACGCAGTATTTT. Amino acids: CASSLESQRGTQYF. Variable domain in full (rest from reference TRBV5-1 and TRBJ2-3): KAGVTQTPRYLIKTRGQQVTLSCSPISGHRSVSWYQQTPGQGLQFLFEYFSETQRNKGNFPGRFSGRQFSNSRSEMNVSTLELGDSALYLCASSLESQRGTQYFGPGTRLTVL.

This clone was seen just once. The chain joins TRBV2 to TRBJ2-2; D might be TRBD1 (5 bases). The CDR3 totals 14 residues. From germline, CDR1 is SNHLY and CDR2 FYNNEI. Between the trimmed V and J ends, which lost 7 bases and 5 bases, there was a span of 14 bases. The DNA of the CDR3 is TGTGCCAGCAAGGGGCAAGGTTGGACCGGGGAGCTGTTTTTT. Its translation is CASKGQGWTGELFF. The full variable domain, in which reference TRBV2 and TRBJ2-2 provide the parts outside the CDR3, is EPEVTQTPSHQVTQMGQEVILRCVPISNHLYFYWYRQILGQKVEFLVSFYNNEISEKSEIFDDQFSVERPDGSNFTLKIRSTKLEDSAMYFCASKGQGWTGELFFGEGSRLTVL.

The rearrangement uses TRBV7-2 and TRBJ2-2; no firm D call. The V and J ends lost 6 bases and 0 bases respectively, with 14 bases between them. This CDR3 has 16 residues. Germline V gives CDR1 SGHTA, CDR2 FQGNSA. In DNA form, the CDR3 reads TGTGCCAGCAGACCAGGATGGAGCTCGAACACCGGGGAGCTGTTTTTT. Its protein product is CASRPGWSSNTGELFF.

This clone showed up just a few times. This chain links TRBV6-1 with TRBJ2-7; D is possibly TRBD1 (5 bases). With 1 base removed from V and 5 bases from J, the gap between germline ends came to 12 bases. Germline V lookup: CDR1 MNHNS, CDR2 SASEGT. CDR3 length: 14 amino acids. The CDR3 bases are TGTGCCAGCAGTGAAGGTGCAGGGTATAACGAGCAGTACTTC. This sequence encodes CASSEGAGYNEQYF.

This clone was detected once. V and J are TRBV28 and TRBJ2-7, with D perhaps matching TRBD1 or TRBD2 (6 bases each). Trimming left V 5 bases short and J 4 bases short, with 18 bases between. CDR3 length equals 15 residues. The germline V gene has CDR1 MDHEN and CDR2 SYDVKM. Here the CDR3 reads CASSAKGGVMYEQYF. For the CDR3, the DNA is TGTGCCAGCAGTGCGAAGGGGGGCGTGATGTACGAGCAGTACTTC.

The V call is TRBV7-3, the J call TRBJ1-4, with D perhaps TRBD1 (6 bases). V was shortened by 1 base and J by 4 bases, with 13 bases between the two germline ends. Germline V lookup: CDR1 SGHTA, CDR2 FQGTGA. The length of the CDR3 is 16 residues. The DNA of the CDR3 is TGTGCCAGCAGCTTAAAGGCGAGGGGGAATAATGAAAAACTGTTTTTT. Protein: CASSLKARGNNEKLFF.

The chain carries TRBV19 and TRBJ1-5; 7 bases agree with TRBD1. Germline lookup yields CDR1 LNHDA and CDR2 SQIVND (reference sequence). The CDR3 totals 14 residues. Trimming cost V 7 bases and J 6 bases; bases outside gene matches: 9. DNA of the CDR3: TGTGCCAGTACCTCGGACAGGAAGGGTCAGCCCCAGCATTTT. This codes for CASTSDRKGQPQHF.

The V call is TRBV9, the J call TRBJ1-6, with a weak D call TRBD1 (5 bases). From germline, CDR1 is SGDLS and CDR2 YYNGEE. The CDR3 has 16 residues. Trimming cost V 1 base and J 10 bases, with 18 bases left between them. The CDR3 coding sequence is TGTGCCAGCAGCGTAAACAACGGGGGTAGAGGATCACCCCTCCACTTT. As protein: CASSVNNGGRGSPLHF. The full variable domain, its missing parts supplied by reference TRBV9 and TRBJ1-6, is DSGVTQTPKHLITATGQRVTLRCSPRSGDLSVYWYQQSLDQGLQFLIQYYNGEERAKGNILERFSAQQFPDLHSELNLSSLELGDSALYFCASSVNNGGRGSPLHFGNGTRLTVT.

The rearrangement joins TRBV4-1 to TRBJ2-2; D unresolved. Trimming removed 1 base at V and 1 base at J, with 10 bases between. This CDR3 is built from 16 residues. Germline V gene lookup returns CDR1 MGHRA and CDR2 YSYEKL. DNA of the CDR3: TGCGCCAGCAGCCAAGCCCCCGGACGGAACACCGGGGAGCTGTTTTTT. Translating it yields CASSQAPGRNTGELFF.

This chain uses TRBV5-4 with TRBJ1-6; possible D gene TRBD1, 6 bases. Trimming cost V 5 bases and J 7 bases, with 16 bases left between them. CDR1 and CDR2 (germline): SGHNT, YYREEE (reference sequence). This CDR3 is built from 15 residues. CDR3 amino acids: CASSLRGARNSPLHF. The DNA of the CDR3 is TGTGCCAGCAGTTTAAGGGGGGCGAGGAATTCACCCCTCCACTTT.

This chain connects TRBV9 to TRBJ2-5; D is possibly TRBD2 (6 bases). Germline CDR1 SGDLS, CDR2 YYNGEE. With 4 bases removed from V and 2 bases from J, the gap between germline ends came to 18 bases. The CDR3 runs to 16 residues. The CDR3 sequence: CASSLGGGDPQETQYF. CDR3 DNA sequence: TGTGCCAGCAGCTTAGGAGGCGGGGATCCGCAAGAGACCCAGTACTTC.

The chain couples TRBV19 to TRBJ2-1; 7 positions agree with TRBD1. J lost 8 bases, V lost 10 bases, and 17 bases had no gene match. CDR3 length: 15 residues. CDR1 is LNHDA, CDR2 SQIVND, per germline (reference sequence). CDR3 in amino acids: CATSPGGSPGYEQFF. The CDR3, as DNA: TGTGCCACCTCACCAGGGGGTTCCCCAGGGTATGAGCAGTTCTTC.

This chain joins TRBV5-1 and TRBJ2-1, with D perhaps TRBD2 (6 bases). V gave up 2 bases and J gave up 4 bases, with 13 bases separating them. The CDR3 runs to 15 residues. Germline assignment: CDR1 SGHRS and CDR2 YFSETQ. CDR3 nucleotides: TGCGCCAGCAGCTTAGGAGTAGCGGAGTACAATGAGCAGTTCTTC. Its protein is CASSLGVAEYNEQFF.

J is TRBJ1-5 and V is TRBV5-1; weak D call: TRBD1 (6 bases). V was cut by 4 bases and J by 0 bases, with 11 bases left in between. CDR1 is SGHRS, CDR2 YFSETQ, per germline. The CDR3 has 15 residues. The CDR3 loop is CASSPGDNSNQPQHF. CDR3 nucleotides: TGCGCCAGCAGCCCCGGGGACAATAGCAATCAGCCCCAGCATTTT.

Written as DNA, the CDR3 is TGTGCCAGCAGCGGCTACACCACAGATACGCAGTATTTT. The encoded protein is CASSGYTTDTQYF. V gene TRBV11-3 combines with J gene TRBJ2-3; D is uncertain. Germline-derived CDR1 and CDR2 are SGHNT and YENEEA. V was cut by 5 bases and J by 2 bases, with 8 bases left in between. The CDR3 covers 13 residues.

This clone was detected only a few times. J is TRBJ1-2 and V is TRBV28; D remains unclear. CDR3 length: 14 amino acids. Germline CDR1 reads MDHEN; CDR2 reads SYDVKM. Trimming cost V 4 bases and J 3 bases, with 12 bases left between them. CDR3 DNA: TGTGCCAGCAGTTCGGCGGGGTACGACTATGGCTACACCTTC. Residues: CASSSAGYDYGYTF.